One and the same sample provided the 9 T cell receptor beta chains below, sequenced in a study of T cell responses to AZD1222 COVID-19 vaccine. The table came from immunoSEQ multiplex PCR; TCRdb's copy has only in-frame clones and leaves some out. Of 200,000 to 300,000 clones listed, 85% to 95% are singletons. The sample in question was peripheral blood, obtained on day 0 of AZD1222 vaccination. The receptor set was obtained from an adult in good health.

The rearrangement uses TRBV4-2 and TRBJ2-1, with 11 bases aligning to TRBD2. J gave up 10 bases and V 0 bases, and 8 bases lay outside the gene matches. The CDR3 is 16 residues long. The V gene's germline CDR1 is LGHNA and CDR2 YNFKEQ. For the CDR3, the DNA is TGTGCCAGCAGCCAAGATATTAGCGGGAGGGTGAAGGAGCAGTTCTTC. Encoded protein: CASSQDISGRVKEQFF.

V is TRBV10-3 and J is TRBJ2-1; D tentatively fits TRBD1 or TRBD2 (5 bases each). The germline V gene has CDR1 ENHRY and CDR2 SYGVKD. The CDR3 contains 14 residues. V shed 0 bases and J shed 7 bases, with 10 bases lying between them. CDR3 sequence: CAISESRGENEQFF. CDR3 coding DNA: TGTGCCATCAGTGAGTCGAGAGGGGAAAATGAGCAGTTCTTC.

This rearrangement joins TRBV9 to TRBJ2-1; 8 bases are a match to TRBD1. Germline V CDR1 and CDR2: SGDLS, YYNGEE. The V gene end was trimmed by 1 base and the J gene end by 7 bases; junction bases not matched to a gene: 7. The CDR3 covers 15 residues. The CDR3 sequence is CASSVRTGNKNEQFF. In nucleotides, the CDR3 is TGTGCCAGCAGCGTAAGGACAGGGAATAAGAATGAGCAGTTCTTC.

The CDR3 spells CASSLEGLAGGFEQFF. The DNA of the CDR3 is TGCGCCAGCAGCTTGGAGGGACTAGCGGGAGGGTTTGAGCAGTTCTTC. The chain recombines TRBV5-1 with TRBJ2-1, with TRBD2 matching over 16 bases. Germline CDR1 SGHRS, CDR2 YFSETQ. The CDR3 runs 16 residues. The junction had 3 bases not matched to a gene; V was cut back by 0 bases and J by 9 bases.

This clone has only one observation. This chain joins TRBV19 and TRBJ2-2; D possibly corresponds to TRBD1 (6 bases). Germline V lookup: CDR1 LNHDA, CDR2 SQIVND (reference sequence). Trimming stripped 2 bases from V and 4 bases from J, with 11 bases between. CDR3 size: 15 residues. CDR3 in amino acids: CASSINRQATGELFF. The CDR3, as DNA: TGTGCCAGTAGTATAAATAGACAGGCCACCGGGGAGCTGTTTTTT.

The chain combines TRBV11-2 with TRBJ2-2, with unresolved D. Germline assignment: CDR1 SGHAT and CDR2 FQNNGV. The V end was cut by 0 bases, the J end by 8 bases, with 10 bases between. The CDR3 length is 14 residues. CDR3 DNA: TGTGCCAGCAGCTTAGATCGAACTTTAGGGGAGCTGTTTTTT. This translates into CASSLDRTLGELFF. The complete variable domain, with remaining parts taken from reference TRBV11-2 and TRBJ2-2, reads EAGVAQSPRYKIIEKRQSVAFWCNPISGHATLYWYQQILGQGPKLLIQFQNNGVVDDSQLPKDRFSAERLKGVDSTLKIQPAKLEDSAVYLCASSLDRTLGELFFGEGSRLTVL.

The chain combines TRBV24-1 with TRBJ2-7, with D perhaps TRBD2 (6 bases). The CDR3 has 11 residues. Germline CDR1 reads KGHDR; CDR2 reads SFDVKD. V gave up 1 base and J gave up 9 bases, with 6 bases separating them. The CDR3 DNA is TGTGCCACCAGTGATTTCGGGGGGCAGTACTTC. Amino acids: CATSDFGGQYF.

The chain uses TRBV10-3 and TRBJ1-4; 9 positions match TRBD1. The CDR3 covers 16 residues. The germline gives CDR1 ENHRY, CDR2 SYGVKD. With V trimmed by 6 bases and J by 4 bases, 9 bases remained unmatched. CDR3 coding DNA: TGTGCCATCAGCCGGGACAGGGTTCGTCTTAATGAAAAACTGTTTTTT. This codes for CAISRDRVRLNEKLFF.

This clone has only a few counts. Other DNA sequences within the sample encode an identical CDR3. The chain links TRBV7-8 to TRBJ1-1, with TRBD1 matching over 9 bases. The CDR3 consists of 13 residues. The germline CDR1 and CDR2 sequences are SGHVS and FQNEAQ. After removal of 4 bases from V and 4 bases from J, the junction contained 1 base not matched to a gene. Here the CDR3 reads CASSSDRGTEAFF. The DNA for the CDR3 is TGTGCCAGCAGCTCGGACAGGGGCACTGAAGCTTTCTTT. The variable domain in full, with the rest retrieved from reference TRBV7-8 and TRBJ1-1, is GAGVSQSPRYKVAKRGQDVALRCDPISGHVSLFWYQQALGQGPEFLTYFQNEAQLDKSGLPSDRFFAERPEGSVSTLKIQRTQQEDSAVYLCASSSDRGTEAFFGQGTRLTVV.